This T cell receptor (beta chain) was identified in a study of cytomegalovirus exposure and HLA in healthy donors (dated by TCRdb to between 2016 and 2019). Background on the whole study: An earlier analysis of about 530 of the donors reported roughly 300 Gb of sequence data and 117 million unique TCR beta sequences obtained from some 170 million T cells. All discovery cohort repertoires had been generated on a single sequencing platform. High-throughput TCR immunosequencing, statistical association of individual TCRs with disease status, and machine learning were combined to predict cytomegalovirus infection status. Across around 400 genotyped donors of the cohort, an average of approximately 200,000 unique TCR beta nucleotide sequences per donor were sequenced, and approximately 17% of those sequences were non-productive. Along with the roughly 670-subject first cohort, a separate validation cohort of over 90 different subjects was used. In the later analysis, no new phenotypic data were used to find candidate immune exposures; instead, reliance was placed on TCR beta sequences and their occurrence across donors. The aim of the study was to test whether cataloging public T cell receptors could identify signatures of past pathogen exposure. Among the roughly 400 genotyped donors, approximately 77% belonged to the genetic ancestry cluster associated with self-reported Caucasian donors. Both class I and class II loci were covered by HLA typing, at four-digit resolution. Approximately 330 gigabases of sequencing data and around 88 million unique TCR sequences made up an early release that covered fewer than 650 HLA-typed donors. To study patterns of TCR occurrence, a later analysis re-analyzed previously published TCR beta repertoires from around 670 donors and added high-resolution HLA genotyping. The T cell repertoires of some 670 subjects were profiled by immunosequencing and related to cytomegalovirus serostatus. Several DR-DQ haplotypes were handled as single units for association and clustering because linkage in the cohort was strong. The number of typed donors differed by locus: 629-630 for A, B, C, DRB1 and DQB1; some 500 for DQA1; some 590 for DPA1; and about 470 for DPB1. Donor age, sex, ethnicity and CMV serostatus were compiled alongside the repertoire data. A later genetic analysis took genome-wide SNP genotypes for 398 of the 666 donors and used that subset as a discovery cohort. In an earlier analysis of 587 of the donors, high-throughput TCR beta sequencing was used to judge whether each TCR beta V gene segment behaved as functional or pseudogenic.

Trimming costs V 2 bases and J 5 bases, and their ends lie 13 bases apart. The CDR3 measures 14 amino acids from cysteine to phenylalanine. The only DNA kept is the CDR3, 42 bases in frame from the first base. From the germline V gene, CDR1 is SGHAT and CDR2 is FQNNGV. What the study reported, not specific to this receptor: The authors suggested that the approach could potentially be generalized to other disease states and immunological phenotypes. According to a later analysis, parvovirus B19, influenza, CMV and Epstein-Barr virus appeared linked to several top co-occurrence clusters. Broadly in line with IMGT annotations, most TCR beta V segments showed up in productive rearrangements about 87% or about 30% of the time in an earlier analysis of approximately 600 of the donors. The classifier was reported to diagnose cytomegalovirus status with high specificity and sensitivity in both the original cohort and the validation cohort. Because HLA typing was missing for some donors at each locus, association tests included only the typed subset. This cohort had only TCR beta chains sequenced, and the lack of alpha or paired-chain data limited which features could be detected. Some IMGT-functional V segments, including TRBV6-2 and TRBV6-3, could not be distinguished by the 87-base-pair reads and were therefore excluded. A later genetic analysis reported fewer N-insertions in productive TCRs among donors in an Asian-associated ancestry cluster than the approximately 670-donor mean. In a later analysis, the rate of TCR association differed among HLA loci, with DRB1 alleles having the most associated TCRs and HLA-C alleles having the fewest. The study listed approximately 150 TCR beta chains as associated with cytomegalovirus. The presence/absence analyses assumed that sequencing depth was roughly uniform across donors, and that assumption may not be true. Compared with equally common non-associated chains, HLA-associated TCR beta chains in a later analysis were more clonally expanded and had lower generation probabilities. Specific HLA alleles were associated with 15,000 to 20,000 TCR beta sequences at a false discovery rate of 0.05 in a later analysis. Approximately 16 rarely observed V segments, including chromosome 9 orphons, were excluded from the earlier analysis of almost 600 of the donors because counts were too low. A later analysis found that most CMV-associated TCR beta chains appeared HLA-restricted, with HLA associations seemingly driven largely by CMV exposure. CMV serostatus was the only immune exposure information available for the cohort. A further reported finding was that TCR beta sequences accurately predicted the HLA-A and HLA-B alleles for most subjects in the first cohort. A group of highly shared sequence variants was considered likely to be a technical artifact of the sequencing pipeline. In vitro tests confirmed that three of the cytomegalovirus-associated TCR beta chains recognize cytomegalovirus antigens. Linkage disequilibrium might explain the correlated functional status among segregating V segments, but an unknown experimental factor could not be ruled out. A later genetic analysis associated a missense DCLRE1C variant with V-gene and J-gene trimming of TCR beta chains, and an independent cohort replicated the association. Most TCR sequences were observed very rarely across donors, whereas some public TCRs were present in many individuals. Strong co-occurrence of HLA alleles, especially DR and DQ, made assigning TCR associations to individual alleles difficult.

Comment on this clone: The antigen it recognizes is unknown. Base quality data are lacking; no much larger clone is found one base away.

The cohort consisted of some 730 healthy bone marrow donors. Cohort members were all nominally healthy when sampled, although unrecorded immune exposures were likely present. The donor tested CMV seronegative, placing the donor among the 350 or so seronegative members of the cohort. A peripheral blood sample was collected from each donor, and TCR beta sequencing was performed on peripheral blood mononuclear cells. The Qiagen DNeasy Blood Extraction Kit was used to extract genomic DNA from the blood cell samples. The library was made by the immunoSEQ multiplex PCR assay. The multiplex PCR relied on a mix of 60 forward primers for TCR Vbeta segments and 13 reverse primers for TCR Jbeta segments. The CDR3 region of rearranged TCR beta genes was amplified from genomic DNA by a multiplex PCR assay. On the Illumina HiSeq System, the amplified TCR beta libraries were sequenced as 87-base-pair reads. Under the source paper's analysis protocol: A later analysis counted 75 million to 100 million unique TCR beta chains across the 670 or so repertoires, and around 12 million of these chains were shared by at least two donors. Raw reads were error-corrected and collapsed into unique sequences by a nearest-neighbor algorithm in which closely related sequences were merged to remove PCR and sequencing errors. V, D and J gene segments were assigned by aligning CDR3 sequences to IMGT reference sequences. For a sequence to be retained, a match of at least six nucleotides to both a V gene segment and a J gene segment was required. Rearrangements were classified as productive when the CDR3 lacked stop codons and remained in frame with V and J, and all other rearrangements were classified as non-productive. Following IMGT convention, CDR3 was defined as the stretch from the second conserved V-encoded cysteine up to the conserved J-encoded phenylalanine. The earlier analysis of about 590 of the donors excluded sequences that lacked an unambiguous match to a single V gene segment. In an earlier analysis of roughly 500 of the donors, V segments were called functional above 56.7% productive rearrangements and were called segregating when the between-donor standard deviation exceeded 5%. A statistical classification framework was developed to diagnose cytomegalovirus status using the catalog of TCR beta chain sequences. In a later analysis, V and J genes were assigned by comparing TCR nucleotide sequences against IMGT/GENE-DB human TR gene sequences. A later analysis assigned CDR3 sequences and most-parsimonious VDJ recombination scenarios with the TCRdist pipeline. A later analysis defined each TCR beta chain by its CDR3 amino acid sequence plus V-gene family, and excluded reads lacking a unique V-gene family. In a later analysis, approximately 640 highly shared, low-generation-probability nucleotide sequences were removed to address suspected cross-contamination and a sequencing artifact. In a later analysis, a clonal expansion index was calculated for each public chain from normalized within-repertoire ranks of inferred template counts. Generation probabilities in a later analysis came from a VDJ recombination model fitted to out-of-frame rearrangements, and those results were checked against IGoR. A later analysis scored TCR-TCR, TCR-HLA and TCR-CMV co-occurrence with hypergeometric tests, applying a repertoire-size bias correction to TCR pairs. To estimate false discovery rates, a later analysis permuted the HLA or CMV assignments 20 times. In a later analysis, co-occurring TCRs were grouped using DBSCAN, with TCRdist sequence similarity added in when clustering inside HLA-allele-positive subsets. Repertoires with fewer than 30,000 or more than 120,000 public chains were left out of co-occurrence clustering, as were several repertoires with anomalous nucleotide sharing. Held by TCRdb, this immuneACCESS table contains in-frame sequences only and omits some clones. Under half of the omission traces to an unresolved V gene where checked; the cause of the rest is unknown. The DNA was the basis for D and trimming; V, J and clone size are from that table. A total of some 150,000 clones appear in this sample, approximately 87% of them only once. Of the sample, around 5.5% is held by the ten largest clones.

Sequenced: PBMCs. The chain employs TRBV11-2 and TRBJ2-7; no D gene is confidently identified. The sequence was collected from a young woman in good health and CMV-seronegative. The sequenced DNA is TGTGCCAGCAGCTTACGAGGCCCGGTGGACGAGCAGTACTTC. It is translated as CASSLRGPVDEQYF.